A single sample gave rise to the 23 T cell receptor beta chains below, sequenced in a study of PD-L1 blockade in urothelial cancer (dated by TCRdb to about 2017). Receptor libraries were prepared by the immunoSEQ multiplex PCR assay. Held by TCRdb, this immuneACCESS table contains in-frame sequences only and omits some clones. Under half of the omission traces to an unresolved V gene where checked; the cause of the rest is unknown. The sample table contains 60,000 to 75,000 clones; only one count was recorded for approximately 83% of them. The ten top clones hold about 15% of the sample. Read against the paper, the sample's time point label means: pretreatment peripheral blood. This specimen was PBMCs, taken around atezolizumab (anti-PD-L1) treatment. Receptor source: a man between 60 and 75 years old with urothelial cancer.

J is TRBJ2-3 and V is TRBV11-2, with 9 bases matching TRBD2. V gave up 1 base and J gave up 2 bases; unmatched junction bases: 4. Per the germline V gene, CDR1 is SGHAT and CDR2 is FQNNGV. The CDR3 totals 16 residues. CDR3 region: CASSLVSGGNTDTQYF. In nucleotides, the CDR3 is TGTGCCAGCAGCTTAGTCAGCGGGGGGAACACAGATACGCAGTATTTT.

The chain links TRBV5-4 to TRBJ2-2, with TRBD2 identical over 11 bases. The CDR3 spans 15 residues. V was clipped by 4 bases and J by 7 bases; unmatched bases: 6. The germline gives CDR1 SGHNT, CDR2 YYREEE (reference sequence). The CDR3, as DNA: TGTGCCAGCAGCGACGGGACTAGCGGAAGCGGGGAGCTGTTTTTT. Its protein product is CASSDGTSGSGELFF.

This clone was seen only once. The chain has TRBV10-1 and TRBJ1-5, with D maybe TRBD1 (6 bases). V lost 8 bases and J lost 0, with 14 bases in between. Germline V gene sequence: CDR1 WNHNN, CDR2 SYGVQD (reference sequence). The CDR3 contains 15 residues. The CDR3 reads CASLIDRSSNQPQHF. CDR3 sequence (DNA): TGCGCCAGCTTGATCGACAGGTCTAGCAATCAGCCCCAGCATTTT.

CDR3 DNA: TGCAGTGCTGGGCACATATATGGCTACACCTTC. This codes for CSAGHIYGYTF. The chain employs TRBV20-1 and TRBJ1-2; D not resolved. Germline V gene data show CDR1 as DFQATT and CDR2 as SNEGSKA (reference sequence). Trimming shortened V by 5 bases and J by 5 bases, and 9 bases separated the two germline ends. The CDR3 totals 11 residues.

V and J are TRBV29-1 and TRBJ2-5, with TRBD1 identical over 9 bases. Germline-derived CDR1 and CDR2 are SQVTM and ANQGSEA. CDR3 size: 14 residues. V was clipped by 1 base and J by 6 bases; unmatched bases: 6. Written as DNA, the CDR3 is TGCAGCGTTGAAGGACAGGGGGGGGTCCAGACCCAGTACTTC. Protein product: CSVEGQGGVQTQYF.

As concerns this clone: The junction differs from germline at one of its ends, possibly a read error. The chain employs TRBV9 and TRBJ1-6, with D possibly being TRBD1 (5 bases). The CDR3 contains 17 residues. CDR1 SGDLS and CDR2 YYNGEE come from the germline V gene. The CDR3 is CASSVGVLGGVNSPLHF. The CDR3 nucleotides are TGTGCCAGCAGCGTAGGTGTGCTGGGGGGGGTGAATTCCCCCCTCCACTTT.

The V gene is TRBV6-4, the J gene TRBJ1-6, with D maybe TRBD1 (6 bases). CDR1 is MRHNA, CDR2 SNTAGT, per germline. The CDR3 has 14 residues. V was trimmed by 4 bases and J by 9 bases, leaving 13 bases between them. The CDR3 region is CASSASDRGSPLHF. The DNA of the CDR3 is TGTGCCAGCAGTGCCTCGGACAGAGGTTCACCCCTCCACTTT.

This clone has only one observation. The rearrangement uses TRBV2 and TRBJ2-1; D gene unclear. This CDR3 spans 14 amino acids. V gave up 4 bases and J gave up 6 bases, with 13 bases separating them. CDR1 is SNHLY and CDR2 is FYNNEI in the germline V gene. The CDR3, as DNA: TGTGCCAGCAGTGGGAGTAGATCGGTCAATGAGCAGTTCTTC. Translating gives CASSGSRSVNEQFF.

The chain employs TRBV19 and TRBJ1-1, with D possibly being TRBD1 (5 bases). V gave up 5 bases and J gave up 0 bases, with 10 bases separating them. The CDR3 runs to 14 residues. CDR1 and CDR2 (germline): LNHDA, SQIVND (reference sequence). The CDR3: CASSVGRVNTEAFF. In DNA form, the CDR3 reads TGTGCCAGTAGTGTTGGCAGGGTGAACACTGAAGCTTTCTTT.

The chain is built from TRBV5-1 and TRBJ1-4; D is possibly TRBD1 (6 bases). This CDR3 is built from 14 residues. CDR1 is SGHRS, CDR2 YFSETQ, per germline. Between the trimmed V and J ends, which lost 4 bases and 1 base, there was a span of 8 bases. The CDR3: CASSVDRTNEKLFF. CDR3 DNA: TGCGCCAGCAGCGTGGACAGAACTAATGAAAAACTGTTTTTT.

The chain employs TRBV6-6 and TRBJ2-3; 9 positions agree with TRBD1. The V and J ends lost 6 bases and 5 bases, in that order; junction bases with no gene match: 6. Germline CDR1 is MNHNY and CDR2 is SVGAGI (reference sequence). CDR3 length: 14 amino acids. DNA of the CDR3: TGTGCCAGCAGGGACAGGGGTGGGGGAGATACGCAGTATTTT. This encodes CASRDRGGGDTQYF.

V gene TRBV7-3 combines with J gene TRBJ2-3, with 9 bases lining up with TRBD1. This CDR3 comprises 14 residues. V shed 4 bases, J shed 5 bases, and the junction held 4 bases outside the gene matches. The V gene's germline CDR1 is SGHTA and CDR2 FQGTGA. The CDR3 nucleotides are TGTGCCAGCAGCTCTGGACAGGGGCAAGATACGCAGTATTTT. It yields the protein CASSSGQGQDTQYF.

The rearrangement uses TRBV7-9 and TRBJ2-5; no firm D call. The V gene lost 6 bases and the J gene lost 5 bases, with 19 bases spanning the gap. This CDR3 contains 15 residues. Germline-derived CDR1 and CDR2 are SEHNR and FQNEAQ (reference sequence). For the CDR3, the DNA is TGTGCCAGCAGTCGGGTATATTCTGCGGCCGAGACCCAGTACTTC. As protein: CASSRVYSAAETQYF.

The chain employs TRBV5-1 and TRBJ2-1; the D is unclear. Looked up from germline, CDR1 is SGHRS and CDR2 is YFSETQ. CDR3 length: 12 amino acids. Trimming stripped 0 bases from V and 8 bases from J, with 6 bases between. CDR3 in amino acids: CASSLGSDEQFF. The CDR3 nucleotides read TGCGCCAGCAGCTTGGGGAGCGATGAGCAGTTCTTC.

This clone turned up a few times. The rearrangement links TRBV4-1 to TRBJ2-6, with 8 bases aligning to TRBD1. The CDR3 has 22 residues. Germline CDR1 reads MGHRA; CDR2 reads YSYEKL. Trimming cost V 0 bases and J 0 bases; bases outside gene matches: 16. The CDR3 nucleotides read TGCGCCAGCAGCCAAGATTTGAGTGTTAGGACAGGGCCGATCTCTGGGGCCAACGTCCTGACTTTC. This gives the protein CASSQDLSVRTGPISGANVLTF.

The V and J genes are TRBV11-1 and TRBJ1-2; weak D call: TRBD1 (5 bases). The CDR3 totals 14 residues. V lost 5 bases and J lost 2, with 12 bases in between. Germline V gene lookup returns CDR1 SGHAT and CDR2 FQDESV (reference sequence). The CDR3 nucleotides are TGTGCCAGCAGCCCCTCAGGGATCAACTATGGCTACACCTTC. Translated, it gives CASSPSGINYGYTF.

V and J are TRBV21-1 and TRBJ2-2; the tabulated D call, TRBD1, remains unverified against the DNA. TRBV21-1 is assigned pseudogene status. This CDR3 has 17 residues. CDR3 region: CASSKEEGAIISGELFF. CDR3 bases: TGTGCCAGCAGCAAGGAGGAGGGGGCGATTATATCCGGGGAGCTGTTTTTT.

This chain links TRBV7-2 with TRBJ1-5; perhaps TRBD1 as D (6 bases). V lost 4 bases and J 3 bases, leaving 13 bases between the germline ends. This CDR3 has 15 residues. The germline gives CDR1 SGHTA, CDR2 FQGNSA. In DNA, the CDR3 is TGTGCCAGCAGCTATGGGGCGGGGGCCAATCAGCCCCAGCATTTT. This translates into CASSYGAGANQPQHF.

The CDR3 reads CASSLEALPNTEAFF. The CDR3 DNA follows: TGTGCCAGCAGCTTAGAGGCGCTACCGAACACTGAAGCTTTCTTT. V gene TRBV7-3 combines with J gene TRBJ1-1; D remains ambiguous. The CDR3 spans 15 residues. Germline V CDR1 and CDR2: SGHTA, FQGTGA. Trimming took off 2 bases at V and 1 base at J, with 11 bases between the two ends. Based on the CDR3 plus reference TRBV7-3 and TRBJ1-1, the full variable domain is GAGVSQTPSNKVTEKGKYVELRCDPISGHTALYWYRQSLGQGPEFLIYFQGTGAADDSGLPNDRFFAVRPEGSVSTLKIQRTERGDSAVYLCASSLEALPNTEAFFGQGTRLTVV.

There are a few counts of this clone. This rearrangement joins TRBV5-4 to TRBJ1-6; TRBD1 matches at 11 bases. The CDR3 length is 15 residues. Germline CDR1 reads SGHNT; CDR2 reads YYREEE (reference sequence). V gave up 3 bases and J gave up 8 bases; unmatched junction bases: 4. The CDR3 DNA follows: TGTGCCAGCAGCTGGACAGGGGGCTGGGATTCACCCCTCCACTTT. This sequence encodes CASSWTGGWDSPLHF.

Details on this clone: The junction and the germline gene differ at one end; a read error may be behind it. The chain joins TRBV11-3 to TRBJ2-3, with D perhaps matching TRBD2 (5 bases). CDR3 length: 13 amino acids. The germline CDR1 and CDR2 sequences are SGHNT and YENEEA. The DNA of the CDR3 is TGTGCCAGCATCTTAACCCCGGGGGATACGCAGTATTTT. This translates into CASILTPGDTQYF.

The chain employs TRBV11-3 and TRBJ2-7, with TRBD1 as a possible D gene (6 bases). Trimming stripped 1 base from V and 3 bases from J, with 13 bases between. Germline loops: CDR1 SGHNT, CDR2 YENEEA. The CDR3 sequence is 15 residues long. CDR3 residues: CASSLGGGLNYEQYF. CDR3 in DNA: TGTGCCAGCAGCTTAGGTGGGGGCCTGAACTACGAGCAGTACTTC.

This chain links TRBV6-9 with TRBJ2-3; D is unresolved. The CDR3 spans 14 residues. Trimming removed 2 bases from V and 5 bases from J, with 11 bases in between. Germline CDR1 and CDR2: MNHGY and SVAAGI. CDR3 in DNA: TGTGCCAGCAGTTATAAAGGTCTAGGAGATACGCAGTATTTT. It translates to CASSYKGLGDTQYF.